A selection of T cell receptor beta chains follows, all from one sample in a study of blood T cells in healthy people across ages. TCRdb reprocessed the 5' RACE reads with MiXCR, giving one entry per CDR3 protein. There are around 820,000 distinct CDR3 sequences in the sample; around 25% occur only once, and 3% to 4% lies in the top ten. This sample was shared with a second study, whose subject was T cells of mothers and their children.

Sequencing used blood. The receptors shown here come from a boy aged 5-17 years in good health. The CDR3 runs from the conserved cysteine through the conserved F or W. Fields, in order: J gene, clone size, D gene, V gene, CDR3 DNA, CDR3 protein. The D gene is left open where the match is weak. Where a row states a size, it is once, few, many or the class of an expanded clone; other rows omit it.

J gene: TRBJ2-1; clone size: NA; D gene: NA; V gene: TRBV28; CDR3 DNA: TGTGCCAGCACGAGAGCTAGTAGAGATGAGCAGTTCTTC; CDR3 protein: CASTRASRDEQFF
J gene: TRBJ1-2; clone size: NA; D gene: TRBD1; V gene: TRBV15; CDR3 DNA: TGTGCCACCAGCAGCCGGGACAGTGTCTATGGCTACACCTTC; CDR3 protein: CATSSRDSVYGYTF
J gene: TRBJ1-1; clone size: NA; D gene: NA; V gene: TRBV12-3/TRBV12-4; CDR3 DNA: TGTGCCAGCAGTTTAGCGTACGGGAGGAACACTGAAGCTTTCTTT; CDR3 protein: CASSLAYGRNTEAFF
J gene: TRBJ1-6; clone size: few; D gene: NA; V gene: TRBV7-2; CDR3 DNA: TGTGCCAGCGCAAGCCAGGGAGAGGCTTCACCCCTCCACTTT; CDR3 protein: CASASQGEASPLHF
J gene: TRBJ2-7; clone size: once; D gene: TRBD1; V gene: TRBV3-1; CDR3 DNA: TGTGCCAGCAGCCAGGTCCGGACAGGGATCCACGAGCAGTACTTC; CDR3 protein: CASSQVRTGIHEQYF
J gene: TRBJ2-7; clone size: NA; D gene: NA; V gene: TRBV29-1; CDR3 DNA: TGCAGCGTAATGAGGGGTTACGAGCAGTACTTC; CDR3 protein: CSVMRGYEQYF
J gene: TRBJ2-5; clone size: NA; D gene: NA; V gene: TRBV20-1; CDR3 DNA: TGCAGTGCTAGAGTTCCTCTGGACAGTCAACGGGCGGGGGCGACTCCATTCTACCAAGAGACCCAGTACTTC; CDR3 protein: CSARVPLDSQRAGATPFYQETQYF
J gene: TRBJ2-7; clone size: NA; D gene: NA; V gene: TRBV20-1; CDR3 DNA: TGCAGTGCTAGGGGCCCTAGCGATCGTCCCGAGCAGTACTTC; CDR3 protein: CSARGPSDRPEQYF
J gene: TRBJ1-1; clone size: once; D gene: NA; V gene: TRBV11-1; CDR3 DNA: TGTGCCAGCAGCTTGGACGGGTTTGACACTGAAGCTTTCTTT; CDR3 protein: CASSLDGFDTEAFF
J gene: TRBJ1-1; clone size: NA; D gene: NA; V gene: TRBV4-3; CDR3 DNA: TGCGCCAGCAGCCAAGGGCGGCCGAACACTGAAGCTTTCTTT; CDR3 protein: CASSQGRPNTEAFF
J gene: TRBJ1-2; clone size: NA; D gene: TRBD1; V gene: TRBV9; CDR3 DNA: TGTGCCAGCTCAGAGCCGGGACAGGGTTTGAATGGCTACACCTTC; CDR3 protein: CASSEPGQGLNGYTF
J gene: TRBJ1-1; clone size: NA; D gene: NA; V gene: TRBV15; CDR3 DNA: TGTGCCACCAGCAGAGATCTAGGGGTAGACGGAGCTTTCTTT; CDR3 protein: CATSRDLGVDGAFF
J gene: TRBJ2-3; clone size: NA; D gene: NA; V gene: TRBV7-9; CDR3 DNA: TGTGCCAGCAGCCCGCCGACGGGCACAGATACGCAGTATTTT; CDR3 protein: CASSPPTGTDTQYF
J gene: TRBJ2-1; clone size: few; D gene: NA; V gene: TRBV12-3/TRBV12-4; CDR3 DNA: TGTGCCAGCAGGCTAGCTCCCTACAATGAGCAGTTCTTC; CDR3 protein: CASRLAPYNEQFF
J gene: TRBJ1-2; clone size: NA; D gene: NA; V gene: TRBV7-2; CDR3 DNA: TGTGCCAGCAGCTTAGCGGAGGTCGCAGCGATTTATGGCTACACCTTC; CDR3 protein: CASSLAEVAAIYGYTF
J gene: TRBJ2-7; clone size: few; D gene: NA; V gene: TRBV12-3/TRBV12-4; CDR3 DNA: TGTGCCAGCAGCCACCGGGACCTCTCCTACGAGCAGTACTTC; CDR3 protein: CASSHRDLSYEQYF
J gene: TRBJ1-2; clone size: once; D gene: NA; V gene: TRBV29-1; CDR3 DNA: TGCAGCGTTGAAGACACAGATCGCTATGGCTACACCTTC; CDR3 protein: CSVEDTDRYGYTF
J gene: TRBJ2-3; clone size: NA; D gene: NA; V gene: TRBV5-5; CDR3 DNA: TGTGCCAGCAGCCACCAGGTAGACAACACAGATACGCAGTATTTT; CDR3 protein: CASSHQVDNTDTQYF
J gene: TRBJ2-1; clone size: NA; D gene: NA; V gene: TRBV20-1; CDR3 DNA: TGCAGTGCAAACAGGCTTACAGGGTTCGCCTACAATGAGCAGTTCTTC; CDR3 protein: CSANRLTGFAYNEQFF
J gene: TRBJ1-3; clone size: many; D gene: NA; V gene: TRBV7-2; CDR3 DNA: TGTGCCAGCAGCGCCCTTTCAGGAAACACCATATATTTT; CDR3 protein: CASSALSGNTIYF
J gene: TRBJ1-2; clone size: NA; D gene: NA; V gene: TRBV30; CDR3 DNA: TGTGCCTGGATGGGGGAGATCTATGGCTACACCTTC; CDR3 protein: CAWMGEIYGYTF
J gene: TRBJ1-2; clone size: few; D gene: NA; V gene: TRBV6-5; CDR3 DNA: TGTGCCAGCAGGCAGAACTATGGCTACACCTTC; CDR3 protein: CASRQNYGYTF
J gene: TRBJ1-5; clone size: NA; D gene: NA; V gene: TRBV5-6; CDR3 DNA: TGTGCCAGCAGCTTGTGGCAGAGCAATCAGCCCCAGCATTTT; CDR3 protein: CASSLWQSNQPQHF
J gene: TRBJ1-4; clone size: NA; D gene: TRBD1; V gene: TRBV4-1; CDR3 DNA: TGCGCCAGCAGCCACGAGACAGGGGTAAAACTGTTTTTT; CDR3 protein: CASSHETGVKLFF
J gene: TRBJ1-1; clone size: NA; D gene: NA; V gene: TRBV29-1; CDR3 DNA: TGCAGCGTTGAATTAGGAGAAGGGAGACAGCACGGTACTGAAGCTTTCTTT; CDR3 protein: CSVELGEGRQHGTEAFF
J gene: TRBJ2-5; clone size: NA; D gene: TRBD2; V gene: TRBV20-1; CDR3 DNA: TGCAGTGCTAGATTACTAGCGGGAGTCGGAGAGACCCAGTACTTC; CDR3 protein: CSARLLAGVGETQYF
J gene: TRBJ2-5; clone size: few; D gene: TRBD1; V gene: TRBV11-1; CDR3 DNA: TGTGCCAGCAGCCGGACAGGGGGGGGAGAGACCCAGTACTTC; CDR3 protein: CASSRTGGGETQYF
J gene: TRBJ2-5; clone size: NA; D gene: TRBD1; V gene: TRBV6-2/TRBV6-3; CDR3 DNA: TGTGCCAGCAGTACCATTGACAGGGGAGAGACCCAGTACTTC; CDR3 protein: CASSTIDRGETQYF
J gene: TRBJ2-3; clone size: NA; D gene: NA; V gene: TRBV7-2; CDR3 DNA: TGTGCCAGCAGCTTAGCGCGTGGCCGGGAAGAGACGCAGTATTTT; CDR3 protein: CASSLARGREETQYF
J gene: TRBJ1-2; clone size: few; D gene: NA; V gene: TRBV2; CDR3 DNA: TGTGCCAGCAGTGAAGGGGCAGGGTCCTACTATGGCTACACCTTC; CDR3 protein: CASSEGAGSYYGYTF
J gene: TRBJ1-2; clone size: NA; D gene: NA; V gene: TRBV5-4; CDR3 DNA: TGTGCCAGCAGCCCGCACGGGGGTGGCTACACCTTC; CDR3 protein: CASSPHGGGYTF
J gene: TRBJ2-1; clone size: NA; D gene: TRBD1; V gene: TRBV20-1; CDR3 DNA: TGCAGTGCTAGAGATACAGGGGGCTACAATGAGCAGTTCTTC; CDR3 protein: CSARDTGGYNEQFF
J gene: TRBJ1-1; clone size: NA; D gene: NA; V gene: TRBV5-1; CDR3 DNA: TGCGCCAGCAGCTTGGAATGGGACACTGAAGCTTTCTTT; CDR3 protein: CASSLEWDTEAFF
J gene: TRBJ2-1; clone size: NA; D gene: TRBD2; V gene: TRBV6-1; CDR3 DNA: TGTGCCAGCAGTCAAGAGACTAGCGGGAGAAAGAACGCTGAGCAGTTCTTC; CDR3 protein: CASSQETSGRKNAEQFF
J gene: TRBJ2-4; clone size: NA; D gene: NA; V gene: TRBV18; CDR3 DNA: TGTGCCAGCTCGCCACTAGAGGAACTTCTAGCCAAAAACATTCAGTACTTC; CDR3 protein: CASSPLEELLAKNIQYF
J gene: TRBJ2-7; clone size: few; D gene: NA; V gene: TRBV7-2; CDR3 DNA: TGTGCCAGCAGCCTAGAGGACAGGAGGGCCTACGAGCAGTACTTC; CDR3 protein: CASSLEDRRAYEQYF
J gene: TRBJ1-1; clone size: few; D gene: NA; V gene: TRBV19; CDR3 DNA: TGTGCCAGTAGTACTCCGGACGGGAATCCTGAAGCTTTCTTT; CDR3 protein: CASSTPDGNPEAFF
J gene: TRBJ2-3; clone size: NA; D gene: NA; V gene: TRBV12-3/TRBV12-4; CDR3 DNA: TGTGCCAGCAGCGGGGCCCTCACAGATACGCAGTATTTT; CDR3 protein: CASSGALTDTQYF
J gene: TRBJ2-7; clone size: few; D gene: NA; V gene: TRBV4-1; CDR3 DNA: TGCGCCAGCAGCCAAGTGTCTAGCGATCCCTACGAGCAGTACTTC; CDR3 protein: CASSQVSSDPYEQYF
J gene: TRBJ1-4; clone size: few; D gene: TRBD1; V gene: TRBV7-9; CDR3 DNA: TGTGCCAGCAGCGAGCGACAGGGGCCGAATGAAAAACTGTTTTTT; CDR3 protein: CASSERQGPNEKLFF
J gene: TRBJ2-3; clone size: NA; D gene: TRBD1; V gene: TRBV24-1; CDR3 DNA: TGTGCCACCAGTGAATCAACAGGGGGCAGGGGCACAGATACGCAGTATTTT; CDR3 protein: CATSESTGGRGTDTQYF
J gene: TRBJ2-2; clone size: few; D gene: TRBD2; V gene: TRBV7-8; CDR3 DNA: TGTGCCAGCAGCTTAGTCGGCGGGGGGAATTCCGGGGAGCTGTTTTTT; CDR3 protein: CASSLVGGGNSGELFF
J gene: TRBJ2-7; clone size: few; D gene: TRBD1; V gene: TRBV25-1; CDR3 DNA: TGTGCCAGCTCCGCAGGGGGCCACGAGCAGTACTTC; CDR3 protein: CASSAGGHEQYF
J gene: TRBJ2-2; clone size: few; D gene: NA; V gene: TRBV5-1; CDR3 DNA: TGCGCCAGCAGCTTGAGGACGGGGAATATTGCCACCGGGGAGCTGTTTTTT; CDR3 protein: CASSLRTGNIATGELFF